The 17 T cell receptor beta chains below all came from one sample that was sequenced in a study of vaccination and CD4 T cells after COVID-19. The study sequenced cultured CD4+ T cell DNA using the Oncomine TCR Beta short-read assay. TCRdb re-called the PCR reads through MiXCR, storing one row per CDR3 protein. The sample contains 10,000 to 15,000 distinct CDR3 sequences, about 48% of which appear only once. Their antigen targets remain unknown. Treatment denoted: roughly 10-day PBMC culture with coronavirus spike peptide pools or control peptides (ViraFEST assay). This sample comprised cultured CD4+ T cells from blood, obtained after SARS-CoV-2 vaccination. Receptors originate from a human donor with COVID-19.

With respect to this clonotype: One end of the junction is discordant with germline, which a read error may explain. V is TRBV7-9 and J is TRBJ1-6; D unclear. The CDR3 extends over 15 amino acids. The germline V gene has CDR1 SEHNR and CDR2 FQNEAQ (reference sequence). CDR3 nucleotide sequence: TGTGCCAGCAGCTTAGGGAGCTCCTATAATTCACGCCTCCACTTT. This codes for CASSLGSSYNSRLHF.

The CDR3: CASSEVSEYVMDEQFF. The CDR3 nucleotides are TGTGCCAGCAGTGAAGTCTCGGAATACGTAATGGATGAGCAGTTCTTC. The rearrangement joins TRBV2 to TRBJ2-1; no firm D call. Germline CDR1 is SNHLY and CDR2 is FYNNEI. CDR3 length: 16 residues. V dropped 1 base and J dropped 8 bases, with 18 bases sitting between them.

The CDR3 DNA sequence: TGTGCCAGCAGCGTAGATCAGGGAAACTCACCCCTCCACTTT. Translated: CASSVDQGNSPLHF. The chain links TRBV9 to TRBJ1-6; TRBD1 is a possible D gene (5 bases). CDR1 and CDR2 (germline): SGDLS, YYNGEE. The CDR3 has 14 amino acids. Trimming took off 0 bases at V and 10 bases at J, with 11 bases between the two ends.

CDR3 bases: TGTGCCAGGACGCCTATGGACACTGAAGCTTTCTTT. Encoded protein: CARTPMDTEAFF. The chain combines TRBV27 with TRBJ1-1; no clear D. V lost 9 bases and J 3 bases, leaving 11 bases between the germline ends. Germline CDR1 is MNHEY and CDR2 is SMNVEV (reference sequence). The CDR3 covers 12 residues.

The J gene is TRBJ2-1, the V gene TRBV10-2; 16 bases agree with TRBD2. V lost 6 bases and J lost 8; bases outside the gene matches: 4. CDR1 is WSHSY and CDR2 is SAAADI in the germline V gene. The CDR3 spans 15 residues. This chain's CDR3 is CASRGLAGGRDEQFF. DNA of the CDR3: TGCGCCAGCAGGGGACTAGCGGGGGGGAGGGATGAGCAGTTCTTC.

This clonotype was found a few times. The J gene is TRBJ2-5, the V gene TRBV11-1, with D possibly being TRBD2 (5 bases). V lost 3 bases and J 5 bases, leaving 10 bases between the germline ends. The CDR3 sequence is 13 residues long. Germline CDR1 SGHAT, CDR2 FQDESV (reference sequence). The CDR3: CASSFSRRETQYF. DNA for the CDR3: TGTGCCAGCAGCTTCAGTCGGAGGGAGACCCAGTACTTC.

The rearrangement links TRBV29-1 to TRBJ1-1; D may be TRBD1 (5 bases). Trimming cost V 4 bases and J 1 base, with 13 bases left between them. Germline CDR1 is SQVTM and CDR2 is ANQGSEA. This CDR3 spans 14 amino acids. This CDR3 is CSVATASSNTEAFF. The CDR3 nucleotides are TGCAGCGTTGCGACAGCTTCATCGAACACTGAAGCTTTCTTT.

This clonotype was counted between two and nine times. The chain joins TRBV7-2 to TRBJ1-5; a possible D gene is TRBD1 (6 bases). CDR1 and CDR2 (germline): SGHTA, FQGNSA. The CDR3 runs to 13 residues. The V end was cut by 5 bases, the J end by 4 bases, with 9 bases between. The CDR3 sequence: CASSRQANQPQHF. CDR3 DNA sequence: TGTGCCAGCAGCCGACAGGCTAATCAGCCCCAGCATTTT.

This clonotype has just a few counts. The CDR3 coding sequence is TGCGCCAGCAGTGAGCTGGGGGCGTTTCCATGCACAGATACGCAGTATTTT. This encodes CASSELGAFPCTDTQYF. The chain joins TRBV10-1 to TRBJ2-3, with a weak D call TRBD1 (6 bases). Trimming removed 2 bases at V and 1 base at J, with 16 bases between. This CDR3 is built from 17 residues. Looked up from germline, CDR1 is WNHNN and CDR2 is SYGVQD (reference sequence).

The rearrangement uses TRBV30 and TRBJ1-2, with no clear D. The germline V gene encodes CDR1 GTSNPN and CDR2 SVGIG (reference sequence). The CDR3 covers 14 residues. Trimming stripped 0 bases from V and 4 bases from J, with 12 bases between. The CDR3 DNA follows: TGTGCCTGGAGTGTACTGGGCAGGACCTATGGCTACACCTTC. It yields the protein CAWSVLGRTYGYTF.

The rearrangement joins TRBV10-3 to TRBJ1-2; D perhaps matches TRBD1 (5 bases). The CDR3 loop spans 13 amino acids. The V end lost 6 bases, the J end lost 2 bases, and 10 bases lay between the germline ends. Germline V gene sequence: CDR1 ENHRY, CDR2 SYGVKD. CDR3 loop: CAISPGPNYGYTF. The CDR3 coding sequence is TGTGCCATCAGCCCAGGGCCCAACTATGGCTACACCTTC.

The sample holds one count of this clonotype. The J gene is TRBJ1-5, the V gene TRBV9, with a weak D call TRBD1 (5 bases). Germline V CDR1 and CDR2: SGDLS, YYNGEE. CDR3 length equals 15 residues. V lost 0 bases, J lost 7 bases, and 14 bases lay in between. CDR3 nucleotides: TGTGCCAGCAGCGTAGACAGCCAAGGGGTCCAGCCCCAGCATTTT. Protein sequence: CASSVDSQGVQPQHF.

Only a few counts were recorded for this clonotype. The chain recombines TRBV7-3 with TRBJ2-5, with unresolved D. Trimming took off 3 bases at V and 5 bases at J, with 10 bases between the two ends. The germline V gene encodes CDR1 SGHTA and CDR2 FQGTGA. This CDR3 comprises 13 residues. The CDR3 DNA follows: TGTGCCAGCAGCTTGAGCTATATGGAGACCCAGTACTTC. It is translated as CASSLSYMETQYF.

The gene calls are TRBV20-1 and TRBJ2-1; the match to TRBD2 covers 9 bases. Germline values: CDR1 DFQATT, CDR2 SNEGSKA (reference sequence). CDR3 length equals 13 residues. The ends lost 3 bases at V and 10 bases at J; junction bases unmatched: 7. Here the CDR3 reads CSARAGGLLEQFF. In DNA form, the CDR3 reads TGCAGTGCTAGGGCGGGGGGGCTTCTCGAGCAGTTCTTC.

The chain's CDR3 is CAWSVRGTEAFF. CDR3 DNA: TGTGCCTGGAGTGTACGCGGTACTGAAGCTTTCTTT. This chain links TRBV30 with TRBJ1-1; D is unclear. The length of the CDR3 is 12 residues. Germline V CDR1 and CDR2: GTSNPN, SVGIG (reference sequence). The V and J ends lost 0 bases and 5 bases respectively, with 7 bases between them.

This sequence joins TRBV6-1 and TRBJ2-3, with 8 bases lining up with TRBD1. CDR3 length: 16 amino acids. V lost 4 bases and J lost 4; bases outside the gene matches: 10. CDR1 is MNHNS, CDR2 SASEGT, per germline. The CDR3 protein is CASSVNPQGASDTQYF. Here the CDR3 DNA reads TGTGCCAGCAGTGTAAATCCTCAGGGGGCGTCAGATACGCAGTATTTT.

This clonotype was detected only a few times. This chain joins TRBV6-2 or TRBV6-3 and TRBJ2-7; 8 bases agree with TRBD2. CDR3 length equals 14 residues. The V and J ends lost 6 bases and 4 bases, in that order; junction bases with no gene match: 8. CDR1 is MNHEY, CDR2 SVGEGT, per germline. The CDR3 DNA sequence: TGTGCCAGCAGAACCGGGGGGGCCGTATACGAGCAGTACTTC. The encoded protein is CASRTGGAVYEQYF.